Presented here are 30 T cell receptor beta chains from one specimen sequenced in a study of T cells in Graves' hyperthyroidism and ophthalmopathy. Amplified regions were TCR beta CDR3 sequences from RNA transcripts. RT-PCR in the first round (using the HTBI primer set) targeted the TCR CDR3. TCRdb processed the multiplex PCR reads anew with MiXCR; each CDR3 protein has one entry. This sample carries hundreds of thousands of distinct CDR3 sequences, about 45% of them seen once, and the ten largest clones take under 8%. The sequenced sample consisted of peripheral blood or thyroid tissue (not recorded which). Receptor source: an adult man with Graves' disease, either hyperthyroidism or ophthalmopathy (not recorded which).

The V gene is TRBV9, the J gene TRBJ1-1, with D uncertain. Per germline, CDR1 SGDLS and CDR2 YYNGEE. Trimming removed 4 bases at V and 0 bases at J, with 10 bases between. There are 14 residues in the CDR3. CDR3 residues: CASSPDVMNTEAFF. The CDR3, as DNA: TGTGCCAGCAGCCCCGACGTTATGAACACTGAAGCTTTCTTT.

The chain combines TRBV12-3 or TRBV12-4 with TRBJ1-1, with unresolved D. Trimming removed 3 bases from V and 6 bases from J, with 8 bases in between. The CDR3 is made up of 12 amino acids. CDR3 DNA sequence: TGTGCCAGCAGTTTCTACCGCGCTGAAGCTTTCTTT. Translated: CASSFYRAEAFF.

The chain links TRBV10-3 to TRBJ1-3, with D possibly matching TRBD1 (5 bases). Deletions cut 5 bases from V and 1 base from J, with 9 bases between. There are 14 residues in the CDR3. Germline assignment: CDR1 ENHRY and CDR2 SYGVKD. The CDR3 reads CAISHGGSGNTIYF. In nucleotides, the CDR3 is TGTGCCATCAGTCACGGGGGGTCTGGAAACACCATATATTTT.

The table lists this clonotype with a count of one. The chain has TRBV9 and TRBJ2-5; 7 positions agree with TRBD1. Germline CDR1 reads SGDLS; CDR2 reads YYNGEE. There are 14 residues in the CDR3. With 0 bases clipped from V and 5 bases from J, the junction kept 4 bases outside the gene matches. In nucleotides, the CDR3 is TGTGCCAGCAGCGTAGGGAAGACAGGGGAGACCCAGTACTTC. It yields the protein CASSVGKTGETQYF.

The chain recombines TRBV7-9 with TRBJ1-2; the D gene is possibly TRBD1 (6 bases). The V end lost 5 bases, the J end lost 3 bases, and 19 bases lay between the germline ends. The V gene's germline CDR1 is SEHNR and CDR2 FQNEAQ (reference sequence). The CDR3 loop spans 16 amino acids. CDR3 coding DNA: TGTGCCAGCAGCCGGCGGGGGCAGGGAGGCGACTATGGCTACACCTTC. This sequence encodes CASSRRGQGGDYGYTF.

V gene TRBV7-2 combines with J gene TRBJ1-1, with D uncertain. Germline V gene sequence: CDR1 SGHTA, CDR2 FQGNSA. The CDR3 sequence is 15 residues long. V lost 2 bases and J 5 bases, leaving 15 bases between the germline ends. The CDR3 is CASSLISGVGTEAFF. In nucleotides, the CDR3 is TGTGCCAGCAGCTTAATCTCGGGAGTGGGAACTGAAGCTTTCTTT. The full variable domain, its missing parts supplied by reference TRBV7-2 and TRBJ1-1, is GAGVSQSPSNKVTEKGKDVELRCDPISGHTALYWYRQSLGQGLEFLIYFQGNSAPDKSGLPSDRFSAERTGGSVSTLTIQRTQQEDSAVYLCASSLISGVGTEAFFGQGTRLTVV.

The CDR3 reads CATSTSFGQGGYTF. As DNA, the CDR3 is TGTGCCACCAGCACTAGTTTCGGACAGGGTGGCTACACCTTC. V and J are TRBV15 and TRBJ1-2, with 8 bases lining up with TRBD1. CDR3 length: 14 residues. Germline CDR1 is LNHNV and CDR2 is YYDKDF (reference sequence). J was trimmed by 7 bases and V by 4 bases; bases with no gene match: 8.

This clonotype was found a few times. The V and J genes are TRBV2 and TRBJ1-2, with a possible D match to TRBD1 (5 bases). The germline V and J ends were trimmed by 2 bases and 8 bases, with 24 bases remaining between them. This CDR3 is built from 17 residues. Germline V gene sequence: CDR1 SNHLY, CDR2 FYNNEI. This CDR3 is CASSEWLGSSHRFGYTF. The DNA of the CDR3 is TGTGCCAGCAGTGAATGGTTGGGGTCCTCCCACAGGTTCGGCTACACCTTC.

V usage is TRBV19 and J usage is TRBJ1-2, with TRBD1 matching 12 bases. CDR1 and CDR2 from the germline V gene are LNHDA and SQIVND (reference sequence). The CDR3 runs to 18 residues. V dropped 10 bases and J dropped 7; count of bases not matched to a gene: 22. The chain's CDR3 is CAITLGTGGFGGSPGYTF. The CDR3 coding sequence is TGTGCCATCACGTTGGGGACAGGGGGCTTTGGGGGCTCCCCTGGCTACACCTTC.

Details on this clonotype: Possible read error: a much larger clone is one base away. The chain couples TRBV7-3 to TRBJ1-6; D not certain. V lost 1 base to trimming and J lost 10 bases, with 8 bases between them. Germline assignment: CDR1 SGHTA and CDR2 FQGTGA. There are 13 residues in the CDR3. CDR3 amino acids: CASSLSVMSPLHF. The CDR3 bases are TGTGCCAGCAGCTTAAGTGTTATGTCACCCCTCCACTTT.

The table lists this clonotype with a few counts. Here the CDR3 reads CASSGGQGPNTEAFF. The CDR3, as DNA: TGTGCCAGCAGCGGGGGACAGGGCCCGAACACTGAAGCTTTCTTT. This chain connects TRBV9 to TRBJ1-1; 9 bases align to TRBD1. This CDR3 is 15 amino acids long. The V gene end was trimmed by 3 bases and the J gene end by 1 base; junction bases not matched to a gene: 4. The germline gives CDR1 SGDLS, CDR2 YYNGEE.

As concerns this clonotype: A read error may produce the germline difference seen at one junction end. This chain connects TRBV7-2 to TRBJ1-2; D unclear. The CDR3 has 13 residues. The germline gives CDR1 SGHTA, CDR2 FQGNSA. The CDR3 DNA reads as TGCGCCAGCAGCCAAGACCTGACAACGGGCTACACCTTC. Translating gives CASSQDLTTGYTF.

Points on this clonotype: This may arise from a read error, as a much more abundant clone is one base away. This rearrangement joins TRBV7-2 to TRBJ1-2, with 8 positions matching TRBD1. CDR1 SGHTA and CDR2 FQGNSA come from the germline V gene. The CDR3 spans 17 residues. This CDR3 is CASSLAGQGASNYGYAF. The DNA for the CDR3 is TGTGCCAGCAGCTTAGCTGGTCAGGGGGCCTCTAACTATGGCTACGCCTTC.

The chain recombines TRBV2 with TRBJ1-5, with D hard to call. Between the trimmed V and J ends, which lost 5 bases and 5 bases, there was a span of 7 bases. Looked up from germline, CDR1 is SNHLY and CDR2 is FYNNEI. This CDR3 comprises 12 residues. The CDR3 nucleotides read TGTGCCAGCAGTTTTTGTTATCAGCCCCAGCATTTT. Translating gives CASSFCYQPQHF.

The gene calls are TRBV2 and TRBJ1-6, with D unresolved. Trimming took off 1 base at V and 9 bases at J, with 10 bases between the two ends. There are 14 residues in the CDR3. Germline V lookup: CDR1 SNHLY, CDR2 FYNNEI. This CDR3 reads CASSEGGRISPLHF. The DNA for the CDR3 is TGTGCCAGCAGTGAAGGAGGGAGGATTTCACCCCTCCACTTT.

DNA of the CDR3: TGCAGTGCTAGTAAACAGGGGGACTCTGGGGCCAACGTCCTGACTTTC. Protein: CSASKQGDSGANVLTF. The chain combines TRBV20-1 with TRBJ2-6, with 8 bases matching TRBD1. With V trimmed by 3 bases and J by 0 bases, 4 bases remained unmatched. The CDR3 loop spans 16 amino acids. In germline, CDR1 is DFQATT, CDR2 SNEGSKA (reference sequence).

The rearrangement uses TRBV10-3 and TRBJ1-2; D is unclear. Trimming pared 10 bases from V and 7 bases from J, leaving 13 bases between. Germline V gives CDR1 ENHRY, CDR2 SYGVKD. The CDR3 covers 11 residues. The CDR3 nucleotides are TGTGCCAGCGGAAGGGAGGGTGGCTACACCTTC. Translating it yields CASGREGGYTF.

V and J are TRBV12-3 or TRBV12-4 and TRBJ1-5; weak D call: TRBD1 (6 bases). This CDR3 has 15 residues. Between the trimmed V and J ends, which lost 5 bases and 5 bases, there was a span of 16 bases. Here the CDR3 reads CASSLPWAGDQPQHF. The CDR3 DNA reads TGTGCCAGCAGTCTGCCCTGGGCAGGGGATCAGCCCCAGCATTTT.

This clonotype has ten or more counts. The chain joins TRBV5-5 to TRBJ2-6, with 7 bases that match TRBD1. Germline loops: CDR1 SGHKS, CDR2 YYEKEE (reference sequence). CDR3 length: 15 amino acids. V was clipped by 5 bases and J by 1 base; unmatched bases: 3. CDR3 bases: TGTGCCAGCAGTTCGACAGGGTCTGGGGCCAACGTCCTGACTTTC. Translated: CASSSTGSGANVLTF.

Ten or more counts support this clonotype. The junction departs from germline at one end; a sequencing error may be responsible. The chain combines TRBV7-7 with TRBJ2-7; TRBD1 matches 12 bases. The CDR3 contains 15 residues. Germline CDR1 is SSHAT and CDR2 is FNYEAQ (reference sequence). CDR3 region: CASSQGQGAGYEQYF. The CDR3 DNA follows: TGTGCTAGCAGTCAGGGACAGGGGGCCGGCTACGAGCAGTACTTC.

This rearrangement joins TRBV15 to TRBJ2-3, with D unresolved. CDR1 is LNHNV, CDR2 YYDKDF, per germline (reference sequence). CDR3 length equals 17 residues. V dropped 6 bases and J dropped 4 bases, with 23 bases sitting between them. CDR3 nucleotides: TGTGCCACCAGTCCGATCATACGGACGGGCACCGCAGATACGCAGTATTTT. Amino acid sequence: CATSPIIRTGTADTQYF. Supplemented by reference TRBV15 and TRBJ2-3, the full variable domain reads DAMVIQNPRYQVTQFGKPVTLSCSQTLNHNVMYWYQQKSSQAPKLLFHYYDKDFNNEADTPDNFQSRRPNTSFCFLDIRSPGLGDTAMYLCATSPIIRTGTADTQYFGPGTRLTVL.

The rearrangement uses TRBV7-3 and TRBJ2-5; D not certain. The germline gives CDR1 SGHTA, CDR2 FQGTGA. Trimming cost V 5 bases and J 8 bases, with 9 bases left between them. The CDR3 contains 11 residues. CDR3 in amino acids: CASSQPPTQYF. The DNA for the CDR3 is TGTGCCAGCAGCCAACCCCCCACCCAGTACTTC.

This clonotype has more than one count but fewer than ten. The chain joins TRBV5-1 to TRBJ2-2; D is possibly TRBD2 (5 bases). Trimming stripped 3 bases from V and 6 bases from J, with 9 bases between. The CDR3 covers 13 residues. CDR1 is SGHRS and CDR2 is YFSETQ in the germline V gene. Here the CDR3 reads CASSSPGSGELFF. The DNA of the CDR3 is TGCGCCAGCAGCTCGCCGGGGTCCGGGGAGCTGTTTTTT.

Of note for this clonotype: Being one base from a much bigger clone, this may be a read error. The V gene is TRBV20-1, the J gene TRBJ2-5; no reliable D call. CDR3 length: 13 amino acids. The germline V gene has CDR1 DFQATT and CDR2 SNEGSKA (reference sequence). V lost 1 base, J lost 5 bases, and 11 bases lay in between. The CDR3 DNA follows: TGCAGTGCTAGAGGTAGACGGCGTGAGACCCAGTACTTC. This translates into CSARGRRRETQYF.

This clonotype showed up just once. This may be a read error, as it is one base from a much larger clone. CDR3 nucleotides: TGCAGTGCTAGCGGGTTGATGGGGACCCAGTACTTC. Residues: CSASGLMGTQYF. V and J are TRBV20-1 and TRBJ2-5; D is undetermined. Germline CDR1 and CDR2: DFQATT and SNEGSKA (reference sequence). Trimming pared 3 bases from V and 7 bases from J, leaving 12 bases between. The CDR3 is 12 residues long.

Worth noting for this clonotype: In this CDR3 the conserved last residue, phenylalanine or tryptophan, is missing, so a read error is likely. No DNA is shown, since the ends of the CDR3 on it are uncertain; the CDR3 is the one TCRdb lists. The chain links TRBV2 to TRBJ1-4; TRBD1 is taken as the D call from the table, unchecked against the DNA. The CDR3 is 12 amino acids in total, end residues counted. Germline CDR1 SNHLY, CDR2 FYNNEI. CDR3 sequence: CASSEGGTGAVY.

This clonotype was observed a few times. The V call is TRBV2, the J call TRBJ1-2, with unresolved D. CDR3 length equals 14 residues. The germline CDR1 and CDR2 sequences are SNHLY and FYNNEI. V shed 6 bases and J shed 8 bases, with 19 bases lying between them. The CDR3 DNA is TGTGCCAGCAGCCAAGACGGTACGGAAGAGGGCTACACCTTC. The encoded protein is CASSQDGTEEGYTF.

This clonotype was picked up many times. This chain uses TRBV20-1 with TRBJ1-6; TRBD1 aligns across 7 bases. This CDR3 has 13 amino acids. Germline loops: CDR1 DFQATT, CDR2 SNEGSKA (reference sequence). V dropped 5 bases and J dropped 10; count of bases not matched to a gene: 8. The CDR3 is CSARRQGESPLHF. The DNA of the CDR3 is TGCAGTGCTCGTCGACAGGGCGAGTCACCCCTCCACTTT.

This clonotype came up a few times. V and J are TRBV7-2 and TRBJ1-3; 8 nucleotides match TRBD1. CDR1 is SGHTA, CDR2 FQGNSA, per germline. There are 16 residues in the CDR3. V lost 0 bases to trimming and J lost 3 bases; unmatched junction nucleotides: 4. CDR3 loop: CASSLARGQGGNTIYF. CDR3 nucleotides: TGTGCCAGCAGCTTAGCCAGGGGGCAGGGTGGAAACACCATATATTTT.

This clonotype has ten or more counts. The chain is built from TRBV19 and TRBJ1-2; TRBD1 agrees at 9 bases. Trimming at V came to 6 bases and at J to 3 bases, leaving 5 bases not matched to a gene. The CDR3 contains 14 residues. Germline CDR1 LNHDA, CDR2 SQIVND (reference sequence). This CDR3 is CASSQGTGHYGYTF. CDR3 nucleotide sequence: TGTGCCAGTAGCCAGGGGACAGGGCACTATGGCTACACCTTC. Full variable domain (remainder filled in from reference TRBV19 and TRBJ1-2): DGGITQSPKYLFRKEGQNVTLSCEQNLNHDAMYWYRQDPGQGLRLIYYSQIVNDFQKGDIAEGYSVSREKKESFPLTVTSAQKNPTAFYLCASSQGTGHYGYTFGSGTRLTVV.